The clone carrying this T cell receptor beta chain was observed a few times. The data originate from a study of sequential checkpoint blockade in melanoma. The treatment was: randomized to nivolumab then ipilimumab (arm A) or the reverse (arm B). Using immunoSEQ multiplex PCR, the repertoire was profiled, and TCRdb retains in-frame clones only, with some absent. Of about 3,800 clones detected, less than 30% appear once; the ten largest clones hold 20% to 30%. CDR1 and CDR2 from the germline V gene are SGHRS and YFSETQ. Trimming at V came to 1 base and at J to 3 bases, leaving 2 bases not matched to a gene. This CDR3 region has 16 residues.

The receptor was isolated from a human donor with melanoma. V usage is TRBV5-1 and J usage is TRBJ2-5; the match to TRBD2 covers 14 bases. The material was tumor tissue (inferred from file names), obtained from a patient given nivolumab and ipilimumab in sequence. CDR3: CASSLPGLAGEETQYF. CDR3 DNA sequence: TGCGCCAGCAGCTTGCCGGGACTAGCGGGAGAAGAGACCCAGTACTTC.